This passage covers 11 T cell receptor beta chains from one sample sequenced in a study of identical twins. TCRdb called the 5' RACE reads again in MiXCR, with one record for every CDR3 protein. The sample carries about 660,000 distinct CDR3 sequences, under 9% recorded once. These data were also filed under a second study, of yellow fever vaccine responses in identical twins.

Sequenced material: PBMCs. These receptors were taken from a young woman in good health.

This clonotype was seen ten or more times. The rearrangement uses TRBV5-1 and TRBJ2-5, with D perhaps TRBD2 (6 bases). V shed 4 bases and J shed 6 bases, with 13 bases lying between them. The CDR3 has 13 residues. The germline CDR1 and CDR2 sequences are SGHRS and YFSETQ. CDR3 amino acids: CASSIPGDKTQYF. CDR3 sequence (DNA): TGCGCCAGCAGCATCCCGGGAGATAAGACCCAGTACTTC. The full variable domain, with the rest looked up from reference TRBV5-1 and TRBJ2-5, is KAGVTQTPRYLIKTRGQQVTLSCSPISGHRSVSWYQQTPGQGLQFLFEYFSETQRNKGNFPGRFSGRQFSNSRSEMNVSTLELGDSALYLCASSIPGDKTQYFGPGTRLLVL.

The V gene is TRBV9, the J gene TRBJ2-3, with 10 bases fitting TRBD1. V was clipped by 0 bases and J by 1 base; unmatched bases: 5. This CDR3 is 17 amino acids long. Germline values: CDR1 SGDLS, CDR2 YYNGEE. In DNA form, the CDR3 reads TGTGCCAGCAGCGTAGTGGCCGGGACAGGGGGCACAGATACGCAGTATTTT. This encodes CASSVVAGTGGTDTQYF.

This rearrangement joins TRBV5-1 to TRBJ2-5; 10 nucleotides line up with TRBD1. The V and J ends lost 5 bases and 0 bases, in that order; junction bases with no gene match: 4. Germline loops: CDR1 SGHRS, CDR2 YFSETQ. The CDR3 is made up of 15 amino acids. The CDR3: CASRLTGGHQETQYF. The DNA of the CDR3 is TGCGCCAGCAGGTTGACAGGGGGCCACCAAGAGACCCAGTACTTC.

Ten or more counts support this clonotype. CDR3 sequence: CASSQVRTGPIYTQYF. The DNA for the CDR3 is TGTGCCAGCAGCCAAGTTCGGACAGGGCCAATTTATACGCAGTATTTT. The chain is built from TRBV3-1 and TRBJ2-3; 8 positions match TRBD1. The germline CDR1 and CDR2 sequences are LGHDT and YNNKEL (reference sequence). V lost 1 base and J lost 7; bases outside the gene matches: 10. The CDR3 consists of 16 residues.

The sample holds a few counts of this clonotype. The chain combines TRBV12-3 or TRBV12-4 with TRBJ2-7; 9 bases are a match to TRBD2. The V gene end was trimmed by 5 bases and the J gene end by 0 bases; junction bases not matched to a gene: 5. The CDR3 length is 15 residues. The CDR3 DNA sequence: TGTGCCAGCAGTCGTAGCGGGGGCCACTCCTACGAGCAGTACTTC. Translated: CASSRSGGHSYEQYF.

The sample holds a few counts of this clonotype. This chain uses TRBV28 with TRBJ2-7, with D maybe TRBD1 (6 bases). The V gene lost 5 bases and the J gene lost 3 bases, with 17 bases spanning the gap. The CDR3 consists of 15 residues. Per germline, CDR1 MDHEN and CDR2 SYDVKM. As DNA, the CDR3 is TGTGCCAGCAGTCTAGGGGGTGAAGCGAGCTACGAGCAGTACTTC. Its translation is CASSLGGEASYEQYF. The full variable domain, its missing parts supplied by reference TRBV28 and TRBJ2-7, is DVKVTQSSRYLVKRTGEKVFLECVQDMDHENMFWYRQDPGLGLRLIYFSYDVKMKEKGDIPEGYSVSREKKERFSLILESASTNQTSMYLCASSLGGEASYEQYFGPGTRLTVT.

The chain employs TRBV2 and TRBJ1-1, with a possible D match to TRBD1 (6 bases). The CDR3 totals 11 residues. Per the germline V gene, CDR1 is SNHLY and CDR2 is FYNNEI. The ends were cut back, 8 bases at V and 6 bases at J, with 10 bases in the middle. CDR3 DNA sequence: TGTGCCAGCGGACAGTTAGCTGAAGCTTTCTTT. Protein sequence: CASGQLAEAFF.

The sample holds many counts of this clonotype. The chain carries TRBV10-3 and TRBJ1-1; 8 positions agree with TRBD1. V trimming: 7 bases; J trimming: 0 bases; junction bases outside the gene matches: 13. Germline V gene lookup returns CDR1 ENHRY and CDR2 SYGVKD. The CDR3 extends over 17 amino acids. CDR3 region: CAITNGQGGPMNTEAFF. DNA of the CDR3: TGTGCCATCACCAACGGACAGGGAGGCCCCATGAACACTGAAGCTTTCTTT.

The genes are TRBV5-1 and TRBJ1-1; D gene uncertain. Germline assignment: CDR1 SGHRS and CDR2 YFSETQ. V gave up 0 bases and J gave up 0 bases, with 9 bases separating them. The CDR3 totals 15 residues. The CDR3 loop is CASSLGGFLNTEAFF. CDR3 nucleotides: TGCGCCAGCAGCTTGGGCGGTTTCTTGAACACTGAAGCTTTCTTT.

This clonotype was observed a few times. The chain has TRBV18 and TRBJ2-2, with a possible D match to TRBD2 (6 bases). Germline CDR1 KGHSH, CDR2 LQKENI. This CDR3 has 14 residues. V was trimmed by 3 bases and J by 10 bases, leaving 15 bases between them. The CDR3 DNA reads as TGTGCCAGCTCACCGCAGGGACTGCGACCGGAGCTGTTTTTT. Translating gives CASSPQGLRPELFF.

This clonotype turned up a few times. The chain links TRBV28 to TRBJ1-2; D is unresolved. This CDR3 contains 12 residues. Looked up from germline, CDR1 is MDHEN and CDR2 is SYDVKM. V was clipped by 5 bases and J by 4 bases, with 8 bases between them. CDR3 coding DNA: TGTGCCAGCAGTAAAACAGCCTATGGCTACACCTTC. This translates into CASSKTAYGYTF.